This T cell receptor beta chain was identified in a study of molecular identifiers for immune sequencing clone quantification. Sorting was used to obtain naive CD8 T cells (CD8+CD4-CCR7+CD45RA+). TCRdb reanalysed the PCR reads using MiXCR and keeps one entry per CDR3 protein. Of some 590,000 distinct CDR3 sequences listed, 25% are singletons. The CDR3 loop spans 16 amino acids. Trimming cost V 3 bases and J 2 bases, with 16 bases left between them. In its sample, this clonotype was seen a few times. Its antigen is still unknown. Broader study findings: Among effectors, clones above 20 RNA copies held over 98% of molecules; among naive cells, under 1%.

Material: naive CD8+ T cells from blood, with Jurkat cell RNA spiked in. Regarding subset: FACS-sorted CD8+CD4-CCR7+CD45RA+ naive T cells. This sequence was found in a human donor in good health. Some libraries in this study had Jurkat cell RNA spiked in. The J gene is TRBJ1-1, the V gene TRBV12-3 or TRBV12-4; D might be TRBD1 (5 bases). This CDR3 reads CASSFKLWGRNTEAFF. DNA of the CDR3: TGTGCCAGCAGTTTTAAGTTATGGGGACGAAACACTGAAGCTTTCTTT.